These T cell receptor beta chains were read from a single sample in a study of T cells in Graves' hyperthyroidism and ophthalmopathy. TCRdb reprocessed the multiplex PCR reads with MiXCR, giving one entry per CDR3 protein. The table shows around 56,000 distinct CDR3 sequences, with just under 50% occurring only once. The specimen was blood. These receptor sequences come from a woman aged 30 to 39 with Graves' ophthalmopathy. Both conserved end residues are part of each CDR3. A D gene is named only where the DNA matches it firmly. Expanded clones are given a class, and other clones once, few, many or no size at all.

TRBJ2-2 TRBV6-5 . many CASSYLSSGELFF TGTGCCAGCAGTTATCTCTCGTCCGGGGAGCTGTTTTTT
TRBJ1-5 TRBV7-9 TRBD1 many CASSLTGLAQPQHF TGTGCCAGCAGCCTGACAGGGTTGGCTCAGCCCCAGCATTTT
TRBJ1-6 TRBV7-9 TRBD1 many CASSTDRIYNSPLHF TGTGCCAGCAGCACGGACAGGATCTATAATTCACCCCTCCACTTT
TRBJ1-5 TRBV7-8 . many CASSSAERVQPQHF TGTGCCAGCAGCTCAGCGGAGCGTGTACAGCCCCAGCATTTT
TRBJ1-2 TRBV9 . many CASSVNTGSGYTF TGTGCCAGCAGCGTCAATACGGGGAGTGGCTACACCTTC
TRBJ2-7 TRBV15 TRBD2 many CATSRVPLAGVYEQYF TGTGCCACCAGCAGAGTGCCCCTAGCGGGGGTCTACGAGCAGTACTTC
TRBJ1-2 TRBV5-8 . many CASSFVGIANYGYTF TGTGCCAGCAGCTTTGTGGGGATAGCTAACTATGGCTACACCTTC
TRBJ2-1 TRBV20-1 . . CSATDEVNNEQFF TGCAGTGCCACGGATGAGGTCAACAATGAGCAGTTCTTC
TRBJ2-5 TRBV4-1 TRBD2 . CASSHVAGGGETQYF TGCGCCAGCAGCCATGTAGCGGGGGGAGGGGAGACCCAGTACTTC
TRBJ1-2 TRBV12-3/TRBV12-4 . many CASSLAATAARLGYTF TGTGCCAGCAGTTTAGCCGCCACGGCGGCGCGGCTAGGCTACACCTTC
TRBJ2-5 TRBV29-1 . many CSVGSWGQETQYF TGCAGCGTTGGGTCATGGGGCCAGGAGACCCAGTACTTC
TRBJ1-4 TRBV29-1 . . CSVADRATNEKLFF TGCAGCGTGGCTGACAGAGCAACTAATGAAAAACTGTTTTTT
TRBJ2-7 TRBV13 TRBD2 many CASSLVTLEREFNEQYF TGTGCCAGCAGCTTAGTTACCTTAGAGCGGGAGTTTAACGAGCAGTACTTC
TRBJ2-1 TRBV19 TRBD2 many CASKKVAGDLVSEQFF TGTGCCAGTAAAAAGGTAGCGGGAGACTTGGTATCTGAGCAGTTCTTC
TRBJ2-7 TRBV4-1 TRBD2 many CASSQVKAGVTEQYF TGCGCCAGCAGCCAAGTTAAAGCGGGAGTGACGGAGCAGTACTTC
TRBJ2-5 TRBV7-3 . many CASSLRDQETQYF TGTGCCAGCAGCTTAAGGGACCAAGAGACCCAGTACTTC
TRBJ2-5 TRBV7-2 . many CASSLAGRDQKF TGTGCCAGCAGCTTAGCGGGGCGGGACCAGAAATTC
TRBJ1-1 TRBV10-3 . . CAISEMNTEAFF TGTGCCATCAGTGAGATGAACACTGAAGCGTTCTTT
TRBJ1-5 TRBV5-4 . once CASSPRLGAETQHF TGTGCCAGCAGCCCAAGGTTGGGGGCGGAGACCCAGCATTTT
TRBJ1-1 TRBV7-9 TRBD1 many CASSTGTGEMNTEAFF TGTGCCAGCAGCACTGGGACAGGGGAAATGAACACTGAAGCTTTCTTT
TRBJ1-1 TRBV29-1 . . CSVGDTEAFF TGCAGCGTGGGGGACACTGAAGCTTTCTTT
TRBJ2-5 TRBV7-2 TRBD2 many CASSLALAGGQETQYF TGTGCCAGCAGCTTAGCACTAGCGGGAGGGCAAGAGACCCAGTACTTC
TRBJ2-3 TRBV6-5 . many CASTLGPSTDTQYF TGTGCCAGCACCTTAGGTCCTAGCACAGATACGCAGTATTTT
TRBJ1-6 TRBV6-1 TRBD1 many CASSDYHRDRVVGNSPLHF TGTGCCAGCAGTGACTACCACCGGGACAGGGTAGTAGGTAATTCACCCCTCCACTTT
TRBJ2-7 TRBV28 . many CASRVGNPYEQYF TGTGCCAGCAGGGTCGGGAATCCCTACGAGCAGTACTTC
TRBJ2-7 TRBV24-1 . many CATSDPTGPEGSYEQYF TGTGCCACCAGTGACCCTACGGGCCCTGAGGGCTCCTACGAGCAGTACTTC